These 9 T cell receptor beta chains originate from one sample sequenced in a study of Graves' ophthalmopathy and Graves' hyperthyroidism. RNA transcripts served as template for amplifying TCR beta CDR3 sequences. The library came from an HTBI-primed first-round RT-PCR and a second-round multiplex PCR. TCRdb recomputed calls from the multiplex PCR reads with MiXCR, one row per CDR3 protein. The table has about 370,000 distinct CDR3 sequences, 15% to 20% seen once. The sample taken for sequencing was peripheral blood. These receptors all stem from an adult woman with stable Graves' hyperthyroidism.

The table lists this clonotype with many counts. V and J are TRBV4-2 and TRBJ2-2, with D possibly being TRBD1 (5 bases). The V and J ends lost 0 bases and 5 bases respectively, with 7 bases between them. Per the germline V gene, CDR1 is LGHNA and CDR2 is YNFKEQ. The CDR3 has 14 residues. CDR3 bases: TGTGCCAGCAGCCAAGAGGGGCTAACCGGGGAGCTGTTTTTT. Amino acids: CASSQEGLTGELFF.

V is TRBV3-1 and J is TRBJ1-2; no clear D. The V gene's germline CDR1 is LGHDT and CDR2 YNNKEL (reference sequence). This CDR3 has 12 amino acids. V dropped 5 bases and J dropped 4 bases, with 8 bases sitting between them. CDR3 DNA: TGTGCCAGCAGCACCCTCTCCTATGGCTACACCTTC. Protein sequence: CASSTLSYGYTF. Complete variable domain (other parts from reference TRBV3-1 and TRBJ1-2): DTAVSQTPKYLVTQMGNDKSIKCEQNLGHDTMYWYKQDSKKFLKIMFSYNNKELIINETVPNRFSPKSPDKAHLNLHINSLELGDSAVYFCASSTLSYGYTFGSGTRLTVV.

In its sample, this clonotype was seen many times. This chain's CDR3 is CATSDLREDSNQPQHF. As DNA, the CDR3 is TGTGCCACCAGTGATTTGAGAGAGGATAGCAATCAGCCCCAGCATTTT. The rearrangement uses TRBV24-1 and TRBJ1-5; D not certain. Looked up from germline, CDR1 is KGHDR and CDR2 is SFDVKD. This CDR3 has 16 amino acids. The V end was cut by 0 bases, the J end by 0 bases, with 8 bases between.

The V call is TRBV18, the J call TRBJ1-2; 8 bases line up with TRBD1. The CDR3 consists of 12 residues. The V gene's germline CDR1 is KGHSH and CDR2 LQKENI. The V segment lost 3 bases and the J segment 6 bases; nucleotides outside the gene matches: 0. This CDR3 reads CASSPTGDGYTF. The CDR3 region has the DNA TGTGCCAGCTCACCGACAGGGGATGGCTACACCTTC. The whole variable domain, filled in from reference TRBV18 and TRBJ1-2, reads NAGVMQNPRHLVRRRGQEARLRCSPMKGHSHVYWYRQLPEEGLKFMVYLQKENIIDESGMPKERFSAEFPKEGPSILRIQQVVRGDSAAYFCASSPTGDGYTFGSGTRLTVV.

This clonotype was observed many times. The V gene is TRBV12-3 or TRBV12-4, the J gene TRBJ2-7; D might be TRBD2 (6 bases). V lost 6 bases, J lost 2 bases, and 17 bases lay in between. This CDR3 region has 15 residues. The CDR3 sequence is CASSTPARGTYEQYF. CDR3 nucleotides: TGTGCCAGCAGCACACCCGCCCGGGGGACCTACGAGCAGTACTTC.

This clonotype was picked up many times. The genes are TRBV19 and TRBJ2-7; D remains ambiguous. Per the germline V gene, CDR1 is LNHDA and CDR2 is SQIVND (reference sequence). V was cut by 3 bases and J by 6 bases, with 12 bases left in between. CDR3 size: 13 residues. As DNA, the CDR3 is TGTGCCAGTAGTATGTCCCCCGGCGGCGAGCAGTACTTC. The encoded protein is CASSMSPGGEQYF.

This clonotype was counted many times. The chain combines TRBV29-1 with TRBJ2-5; 8 bases align to TRBD2. The CDR3 extends over 15 amino acids. J gave up 1 base and V 5 bases, and 9 bases lay outside the gene matches. Germline V gives CDR1 SQVTM, CDR2 ANQGSEA. Here the CDR3 DNA reads TGCAGCGTTCGGGGAGCTAGCGGGCTCCAAGAGACCCAGTACTTC. Its protein product is CSVRGASGLQETQYF. Complete variable domain (other parts from reference TRBV29-1 and TRBJ2-5): SAVISQKPSRDICQRGTSLTIQCQVDSQVTMMFWYRQQPGQSLTLIATANQGSEATYESGFVIDKFPISRPNLTFSTLTVSNMSPEDSSIYLCSVRGASGLQETQYFGPGTRLLVL.

Of note for this clonotype: The junction departs from the called germline gene at one end, perhaps through a read error. The chain recombines TRBV4-1 with TRBJ2-4; D perhaps matches TRBD2 (6 bases). The germline gives CDR1 MGHRA, CDR2 YSYEKL. The CDR3 is made up of 16 amino acids. The CDR3 loop reads CASSQETRERGNIKYF. CDR3 DNA: TGCGCCAGCAGCCAAGAGACCCGGGAGAGAGGAAACATTAAGTACTTC.

This clonotype was counted at least ten times. The gene calls are TRBV20-1 and TRBJ2-7, with D tentatively TRBD2 (6 bases). Trimming removed 0 bases from V and 3 bases from J, with 18 bases in between. Looked up from germline, CDR1 is DFQATT and CDR2 is SNEGSKA (reference sequence). CDR3 size: 16 residues. The DNA of the CDR3 is TGCAGTGCTAGAGATAAGCCCAGACTAGGCATCTACGAGCAGTACTTC. Amino acid sequence: CSARDKPRLGIYEQYF.